The rows below give T cell receptor beta chains drawn from one sample of a study of Graves' ophthalmopathy and Graves' hyperthyroidism. TCRdb fed the multiplex PCR reads into MiXCR, producing one record per CDR3 protein. The top ten clones hold roughly 4.5% of a sample with a few hundred thousand distinct CDR3 sequences, just under 40% of them seen once. The sequenced material came from peripheral blood or thyroid tissue (not recorded which). The receptors here all came from an adult man with Graves' hyperthyroidism. The CDR3 runs from the conserved cysteine through the conserved F or W. Each record gives: clone size, J gene, D gene, V gene, CDR3 DNA, CDR3 protein. The D gene is left open where the match is weak. Not all rows give a size; the values are once, few, many and, for expanded clones, a class.

clone size: many; J gene: TRBJ2-7; D gene: TRBD2; V gene: TRBV19; CDR3 DNA: TGTGCCAGTAGTATAGGTAGCGGGGGTGCCTACGAGCAGTACTTC; CDR3 protein: CASSIGSGGAYEQYF
clone size: many; J gene: TRBJ2-2; D gene: TRBD1; V gene: TRBV12-3/TRBV12-4; CDR3 DNA: TGTGCCAGCAGTACCGGGACAGGGGTGAGCGCCGGGGAGCTGTTTTTT; CDR3 protein: CASSTGTGVSAGELFF
clone size: -; J gene: TRBJ1-4; D gene: -; V gene: TRBV10-2; CDR3 DNA: TGCGCCAGCACTTGGACACAGGGCATTGAAAAACTGTTTTTT; CDR3 protein: CASTWTQGIEKLFF
clone size: many; J gene: TRBJ1-4; D gene: -; V gene: TRBV25-1; CDR3 DNA: TGTGCCAGCAGTGAATCGGGCGCTTTAGGACTGTTTTTT; CDR3 protein: CASSESGALGLFF
clone size: few; J gene: TRBJ1-4; D gene: -; V gene: TRBV7-9; CDR3 DNA: TGTGCCAGCAGCTTAGAGAAGATTAATGAAAAACTGTTTTTT; CDR3 protein: CASSLEKINEKLFF
clone size: few; J gene: TRBJ1-6; D gene: -; V gene: TRBV19; CDR3 DNA: TGTGCCAGTAGTTTCCAAACAGCCTCGGTATCACCCCTCCACTTT; CDR3 protein: CASSFQTASVSPLHF
clone size: many; J gene: TRBJ1-1; D gene: -; V gene: TRBV7-6; CDR3 DNA: TGTGCCAGCAGCCCCCCCGGACAGCTGAGGGCTGAAGCTTTCTTT; CDR3 protein: CASSPPGQLRAEAFF
clone size: many; J gene: TRBJ1-1; D gene: -; V gene: TRBV20-1; CDR3 DNA: TGCAGTGCTAGAGATCCAGGGTGGGACACTGAAGCTTTCTTT; CDR3 protein: CSARDPGWDTEAFF
clone size: many; J gene: TRBJ1-3; D gene: -; V gene: TRBV7-9; CDR3 DNA: TGTGCCAGCAGCTACGGACAGAGCTCTGGAAACACCATATATTTT; CDR3 protein: CASSYGQSSGNTIYF
clone size: -; J gene: TRBJ2-5; D gene: TRBD2; V gene: TRBV29-1; CDR3 DNA: TGCAGCGTTGCTAGCGGGGGGCAAGAGACCCAGTACTTC; CDR3 protein: CSVASGGQETQYF
clone size: -; J gene: TRBJ2-7; D gene: -; V gene: TRBV18; CDR3 DNA: TGTGCCAGCTCACCATCAAGCGCGAGGGGCTACGAGCAGTACTTC; CDR3 protein: CASSPSSARGYEQYF
clone size: once; J gene: TRBJ2-5; D gene: -; V gene: TRBV20-1; CDR3 DNA: TGCAGTGCTAGAGAGGACTCAAGGGAGACCCAGTACTTC; CDR3 protein: CSAREDSRETQYF
clone size: many; J gene: TRBJ1-1; D gene: -; V gene: TRBV29-1; CDR3 DNA: TGCAGCTCCCCCCCTCCCGGGGGACTGAACACTGAAGCTTTCTTT; CDR3 protein: CSSPPPGGLNTEAFF
clone size: many; J gene: TRBJ2-5; D gene: -; V gene: TRBV7-9; CDR3 DNA: TGTGCCAGCAGCATTAGGGGGTACCAAGAGACCCAGTACTTC; CDR3 protein: CASSIRGYQETQYF
clone size: -; J gene: TRBJ1-2; D gene: -; V gene: TRBV6-5; CDR3 DNA: TGTGCCAGCAGGGATAGGAGGGGGTTTGGCTACACCTTC; CDR3 protein: CASRDRRGFGYTF
clone size: many; J gene: TRBJ2-7; D gene: -; V gene: TRBV5-8; CDR3 DNA: TGTGCCAGCCGGCCTTTTTTCTCCCCCTACGAGCAGTACTTC; CDR3 protein: CASRPFFSPYEQYF
clone size: -; J gene: TRBJ2-7; D gene: -; V gene: TRBV5-1; CDR3 DNA: TGCGCCAGCAGCTCCCGGCGCGAGCAGTACTTC; CDR3 protein: CASSSRREQYF
clone size: many; J gene: TRBJ1-5; D gene: TRBD1; V gene: TRBV5-1; CDR3 DNA: TGCGCCAGCAGAACAGGGGAAGGCCAGCCCCAGCATTTT; CDR3 protein: CASRTGEGQPQHF
clone size: -; J gene: TRBJ2-2; D gene: TRBD1; V gene: TRBV7-9; CDR3 DNA: TGTGCCAGCAGCCTAAGATCAGGGGGAAACGCCGGGGAGCTGTTTTTT; CDR3 protein: CASSLRSGGNAGELFF
clone size: few; J gene: TRBJ2-7; D gene: TRBD1; V gene: TRBV29-1; CDR3 DNA: TGCAGCGTTGAAGGTTTTGTAGACCCGGGACAGGGTGAAATTAGCTCCTACGAGCAGTACTTC; CDR3 protein: CSVEGFVDPGQGEISSYEQYF
clone size: many; J gene: TRBJ1-6; D gene: -; V gene: TRBV12-3/TRBV12-4; CDR3 DNA: TGTGCCAGCAGTTTAAAAGGTGATTCACCCCTCCACTTT; CDR3 protein: CASSLKGDSPLHF
clone size: many; J gene: TRBJ2-7; D gene: -; V gene: TRBV12-3/TRBV12-4; CDR3 DNA: TGTGCCAGCAGTTTACTCTCCTACGAGCAGTACTTC; CDR3 protein: CASSLLSYEQYF
clone size: many; J gene: TRBJ2-5; D gene: -; V gene: TRBV7-9; CDR3 DNA: TGTGCCAGCAGCCCTCCGGGACAACAGAAGGGGACCCAGTACTTC; CDR3 protein: CASSPPGQQKGTQYF
clone size: many; J gene: TRBJ2-7; D gene: TRBD1; V gene: TRBV20-1; CDR3 DNA: TGCAGTGCTAGACTACCCGGGACAGTCTTAACCTACGAGCAGTACTTC; CDR3 protein: CSARLPGTVLTYEQYF
clone size: once; J gene: TRBJ1-1; D gene: -; V gene: TRBV2; CDR3 DNA: TGTGCCAGCAGTGACGGACCCGCGAACACTGAAGCTTTCTTT; CDR3 protein: CASSDGPANTEAFF
clone size: few; J gene: TRBJ2-7; D gene: -; V gene: TRBV7-9; CDR3 DNA: TGTGCCAGCACCCTAGGTGCGGGGAGGAACGAGCAGTACTTC; CDR3 protein: CASTLGAGRNEQYF
clone size: -; J gene: TRBJ1-2; D gene: -; V gene: TRBV29-1; CDR3 DNA: TGCAGCTTGTTGCAGGGGCATGGCTACACCTTC; CDR3 protein: CSLLQGHGYTF
clone size: -; J gene: TRBJ1-3; D gene: -; V gene: TRBV12-3/TRBV12-4; CDR3 DNA: TGTGCCAGCACTAAAGCCAGTCGAACTGGAAACACCATATATTTT; CDR3 protein: CASTKASRTGNTIYF
clone size: few; J gene: TRBJ2-5; D gene: TRBD2; V gene: TRBV6-1; CDR3 DNA: TGTGCCAGCAGTACTCGGGGAGGGAGCGGGGAGACCCAGTACTTC; CDR3 protein: CASSTRGGSGETQYF
clone size: many; J gene: TRBJ2-7; D gene: TRBD1; V gene: TRBV5-1; CDR3 DNA: TGCGCCAGCAGCTTCCACGACAGGGGCTCCTACGAGCAGTACTTC; CDR3 protein: CASSFHDRGSYEQYF
clone size: -; J gene: TRBJ1-5; D gene: TRBD1; V gene: TRBV19; CDR3 DNA: TGTGCCAGTAGTCAAGACAGGGTGAACAATCAGCCCCAGCATTTT; CDR3 protein: CASSQDRVNNQPQHF
clone size: -; J gene: TRBJ1-4; D gene: -; V gene: TRBV20-1; CDR3 DNA: TGCAGTGCTGAGGGACTAGCGGGGGGAAAACTGTTTTTT; CDR3 protein: CSAEGLAGGKLFF
clone size: many; J gene: TRBJ2-5; D gene: -; V gene: TRBV29-1; CDR3 DNA: TGCAGCGTTGATGGGACCGGAGAGACCCAGTACTTC; CDR3 protein: CSVDGTGETQYF
clone size: few; J gene: TRBJ2-3; D gene: -; V gene: TRBV5-1; CDR3 DNA: TGCGCCAGCAGCTTGGTCGCGGCCCCAAGCACAGATACGCAGTATTTT; CDR3 protein: CASSLVAAPSTDTQYF
clone size: once; J gene: TRBJ2-7; D gene: TRBD1; V gene: TRBV29-1; CDR3 DNA: TGCAGCGTGCGGGGGGGACAGGGGGCCTACGAGCAGTACTTC; CDR3 protein: CSVRGGQGAYEQYF
clone size: many; J gene: TRBJ2-7; D gene: -; V gene: TRBV6-5; CDR3 DNA: TGTGCCAGCAGTGGGGGACGGACCTCCTCCTACGAGCAGTACTTC; CDR3 protein: CASSGGRTSSYEQYF
clone size: -; J gene: TRBJ2-7; D gene: TRBD2; V gene: TRBV20-1; CDR3 DNA: TGCAGTGCTAGATTGATTAGCGGGATCGGGGAGCAGTACTTC; CDR3 protein: CSARLISGIGEQYF
clone size: -; J gene: TRBJ2-7; D gene: TRBD2; V gene: TRBV12-3/TRBV12-4; CDR3 DNA: TGTGCCAGCAGTTTTCTTTGGGGCGGGAGGGCGGCGGTCGAGCAGTACTTC; CDR3 protein: CASSFLWGGRAAVEQYF
clone size: -; J gene: TRBJ2-7; D gene: -; V gene: TRBV7-2; CDR3 DNA: TGTGCCAGCAGTTATGGCAGGGCCTACGAGCAGTACTTC; CDR3 protein: CASSYGRAYEQYF
clone size: many; J gene: TRBJ2-7; D gene: TRBD2; V gene: TRBV11-1; CDR3 DNA: TGTGCCAGCAGTTCCGGGACTAGCGGGAGTCTACTCGGGGAGCAGCACTTC; CDR3 protein: CASSSGTSGSLLGEQHF
clone size: -; J gene: TRBJ2-5; D gene: TRBD1; V gene: TRBV25-1; CDR3 DNA: TGTGCCAGCAGTGAACCACAGGGGGCTTGGGAGACCCAGTACTTC; CDR3 protein: CASSEPQGAWETQYF
clone size: many; J gene: TRBJ1-5; D gene: -; V gene: TRBV7-2; CDR3 DNA: TGTGCCAGCAGCTTAATGGTGGACAGCAATCAGCCCCAGCATTTT; CDR3 protein: CASSLMVDSNQPQHF
clone size: many; J gene: TRBJ2-5; D gene: -; V gene: TRBV7-3; CDR3 DNA: TGTGCCAGCAGCTTAAAAGGCCCATCGGGGGCCACGACCCAGTACTTC; CDR3 protein: CASSLKGPSGATTQYF
clone size: once; J gene: TRBJ2-1; D gene: TRBD2; V gene: TRBV7-2; CDR3 DNA: TGTGCCAGCAGCTCTCGGGAGGGCTGGGATGAGCAGTTCTTC; CDR3 protein: CASSSREGWDEQFF
clone size: many; J gene: TRBJ1-1; D gene: -; V gene: TRBV6-1; CDR3 DNA: TGTGCCAGCAGTCCGGGCGGCGGACGCACTGAAGCTTTCTTT; CDR3 protein: CASSPGGGRTEAFF